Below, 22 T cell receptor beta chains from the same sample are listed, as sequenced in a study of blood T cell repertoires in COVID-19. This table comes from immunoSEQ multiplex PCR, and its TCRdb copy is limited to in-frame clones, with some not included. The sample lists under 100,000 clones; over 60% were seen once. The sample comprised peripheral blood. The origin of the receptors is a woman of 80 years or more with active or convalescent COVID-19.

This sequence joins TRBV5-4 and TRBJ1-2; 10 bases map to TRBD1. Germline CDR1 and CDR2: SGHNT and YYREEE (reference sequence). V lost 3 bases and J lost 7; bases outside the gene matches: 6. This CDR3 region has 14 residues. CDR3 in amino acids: CASSWDRGSGGYTF. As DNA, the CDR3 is TGTGCCAGCAGCTGGGACAGGGGATCCGGTGGCTACACCTTC.

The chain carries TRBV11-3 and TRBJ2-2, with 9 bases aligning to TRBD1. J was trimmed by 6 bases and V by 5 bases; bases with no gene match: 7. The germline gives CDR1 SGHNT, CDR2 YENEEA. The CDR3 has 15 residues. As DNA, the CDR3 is TGTGCCAGCAGCCCGGCCGGGACAGGGTCCGGGGAGCTGTTTTTT. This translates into CASSPAGTGSGELFF.

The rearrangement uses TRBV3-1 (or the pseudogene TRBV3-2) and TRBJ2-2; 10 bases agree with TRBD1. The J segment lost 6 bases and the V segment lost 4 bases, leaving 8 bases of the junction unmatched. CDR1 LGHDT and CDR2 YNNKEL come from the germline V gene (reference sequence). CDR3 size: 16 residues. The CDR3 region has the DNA TGTGCCAGCAGCCTCCGGACAGGGGGTAATCCCGGGGAGCTGTTTTTT. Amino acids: CASSLRTGGNPGELFF.

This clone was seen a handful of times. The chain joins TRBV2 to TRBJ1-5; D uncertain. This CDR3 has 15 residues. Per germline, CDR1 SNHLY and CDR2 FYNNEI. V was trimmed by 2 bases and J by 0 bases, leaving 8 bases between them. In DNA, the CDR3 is TGTGCCAGCAGTGAAACGGGAGATAGCAATCAGCCCCAGCATTTT. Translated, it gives CASSETGDSNQPQHF.

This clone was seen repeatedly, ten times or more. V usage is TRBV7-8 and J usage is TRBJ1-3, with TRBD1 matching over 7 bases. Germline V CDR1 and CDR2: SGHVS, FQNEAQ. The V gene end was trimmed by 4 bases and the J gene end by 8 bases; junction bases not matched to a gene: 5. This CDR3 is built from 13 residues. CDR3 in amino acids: CASSSRGEHTIYF. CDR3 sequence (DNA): TGTGCCAGCAGCTCCAGGGGGGAACACACCATATATTTT.

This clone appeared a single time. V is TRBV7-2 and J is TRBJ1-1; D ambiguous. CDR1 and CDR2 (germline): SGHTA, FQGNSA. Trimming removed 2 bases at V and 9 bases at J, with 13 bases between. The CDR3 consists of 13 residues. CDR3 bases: TGTGCCAGCAGCTTAACCTCGCAGGTTAAAGCTTTCTTT. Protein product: CASSLTSQVKAFF.

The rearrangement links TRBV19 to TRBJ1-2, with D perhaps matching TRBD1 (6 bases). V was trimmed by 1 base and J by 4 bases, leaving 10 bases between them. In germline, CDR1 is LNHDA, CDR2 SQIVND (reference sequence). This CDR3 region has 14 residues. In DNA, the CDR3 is TGTGCCAGTAGTATAGCGACAGGAAGCTATGGCTACACCTTC. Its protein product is CASSIATGSYGYTF.

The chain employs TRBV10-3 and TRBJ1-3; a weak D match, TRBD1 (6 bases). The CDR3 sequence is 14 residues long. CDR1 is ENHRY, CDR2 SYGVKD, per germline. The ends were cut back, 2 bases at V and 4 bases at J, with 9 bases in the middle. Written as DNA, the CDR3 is TGTGCCATCAGTGAGCGGACAGCCGGAAACACCATATATTTT. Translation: CAISERTAGNTIYF.

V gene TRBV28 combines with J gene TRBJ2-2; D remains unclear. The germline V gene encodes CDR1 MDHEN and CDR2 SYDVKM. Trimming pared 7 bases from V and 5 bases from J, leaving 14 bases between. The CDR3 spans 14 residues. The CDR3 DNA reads TGTGCCAGCACGCCGCTTGCAGAAACCGGGGAGCTGTTTTTT. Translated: CASTPLAETGELFF.

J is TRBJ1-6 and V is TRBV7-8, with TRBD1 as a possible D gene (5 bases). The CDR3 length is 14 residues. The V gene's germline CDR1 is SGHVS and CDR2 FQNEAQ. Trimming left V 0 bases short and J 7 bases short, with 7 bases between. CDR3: CASSLAQANSPLHF. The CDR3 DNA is TGTGCCAGCAGCTTAGCACAGGCGAATTCACCCCTCCACTTT.

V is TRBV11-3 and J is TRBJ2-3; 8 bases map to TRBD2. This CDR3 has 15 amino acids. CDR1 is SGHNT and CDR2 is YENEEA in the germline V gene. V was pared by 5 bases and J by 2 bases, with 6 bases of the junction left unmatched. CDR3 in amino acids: CASSIGAGVTDTQYF. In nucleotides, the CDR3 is TGTGCCAGCAGCATAGGAGCGGGGGTCACAGATACGCAGTATTTT. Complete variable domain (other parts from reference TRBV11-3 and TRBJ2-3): EAGVVQSPRYKIIEKKQPVAFWCNPISGHNTLYWYLQNLGQGPELLIRYENEEAVDDSQLPKDRFSAERLKGVDSTLKIQPAELGDSAVYLCASSIGAGVTDTQYFGPGTRLTVL.

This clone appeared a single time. In nucleotides, the CDR3 is TGTGCCAGCAGCAAGCAGGGGGCAGACACTGAAGCTTTCTTT. Protein product: CASSKQGADTEAFF. This chain links TRBV7-6 with TRBJ1-1; 8 positions match TRBD1. Trimming at V came to 5 bases and at J to 3 bases, leaving 5 bases not matched to a gene. The CDR3 covers 14 residues. CDR1 is SGHVS and CDR2 is FNYEAQ in the germline V gene. Variable domain in full (rest from reference TRBV7-6 and TRBJ1-1): GAGVSQSPRYKVTKRGQDVALRCDPISGHVSLYWYRQALGQGPEFLTYFNYEAQQDKSGLPNDRFSAERPEGSISTLTIQRTEQRDSAMYRCASSKQGADTEAFFGQGTRLTVV.

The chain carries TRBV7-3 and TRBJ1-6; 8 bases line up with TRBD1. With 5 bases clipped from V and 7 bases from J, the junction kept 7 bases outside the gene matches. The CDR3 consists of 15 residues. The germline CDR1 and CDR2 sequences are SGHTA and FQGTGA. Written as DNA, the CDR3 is TGTGCCAGCAGCCTAGACAGGGGCTGGAATTCACCCCTCCACTTT. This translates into CASSLDRGWNSPLHF.

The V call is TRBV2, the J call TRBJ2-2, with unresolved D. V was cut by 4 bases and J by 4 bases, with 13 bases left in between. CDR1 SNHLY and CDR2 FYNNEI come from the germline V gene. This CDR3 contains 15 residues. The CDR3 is CASSGSRSGTGELFF. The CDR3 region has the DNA TGTGCCAGCAGTGGCTCTCGGTCGGGCACCGGGGAGCTGTTTTTT. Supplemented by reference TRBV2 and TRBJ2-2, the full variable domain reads EPEVTQTPSHQVTQMGQEVILRCVPISNHLYFYWYRQILGQKVEFLVSFYNNEISEKSEIFDDQFSVERPDGSNFTLKIRSTKLEDSAMYFCASSGSRSGTGELFFGEGSRLTVL.

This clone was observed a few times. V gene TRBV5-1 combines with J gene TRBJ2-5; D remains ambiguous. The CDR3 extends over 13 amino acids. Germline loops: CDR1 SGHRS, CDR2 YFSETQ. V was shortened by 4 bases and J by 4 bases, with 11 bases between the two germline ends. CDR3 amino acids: CASSLDISETQYF. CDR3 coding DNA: TGCGCCAGCAGCCTCGACATATCAGAGACCCAGTACTTC.

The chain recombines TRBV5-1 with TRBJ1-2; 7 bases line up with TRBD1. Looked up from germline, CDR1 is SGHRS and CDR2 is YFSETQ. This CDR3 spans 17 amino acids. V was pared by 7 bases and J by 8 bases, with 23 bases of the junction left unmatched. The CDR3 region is CASRPPLTGDPLQGYTF. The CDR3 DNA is TGCGCCAGCCGCCCTCCGTTAACAGGGGACCCCCTGCAGGGCTACACCTTC.

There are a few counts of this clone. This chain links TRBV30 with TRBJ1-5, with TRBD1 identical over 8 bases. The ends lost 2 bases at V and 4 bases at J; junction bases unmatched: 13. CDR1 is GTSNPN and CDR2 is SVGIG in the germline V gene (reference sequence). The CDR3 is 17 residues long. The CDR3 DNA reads TGTGCCTGGAGTATGCGGACAGGGTCTAGGGGAAATCAGCCCCAGCATTTT. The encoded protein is CAWSMRTGSRGNQPQHF.

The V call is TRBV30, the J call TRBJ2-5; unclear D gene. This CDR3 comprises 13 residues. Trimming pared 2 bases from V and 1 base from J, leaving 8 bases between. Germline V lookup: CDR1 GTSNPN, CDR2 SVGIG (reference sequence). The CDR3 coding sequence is TGTGCCTGGAGTTATGGCAGCCAAGAGACCCAGTACTTC. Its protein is CAWSYGSQETQYF.

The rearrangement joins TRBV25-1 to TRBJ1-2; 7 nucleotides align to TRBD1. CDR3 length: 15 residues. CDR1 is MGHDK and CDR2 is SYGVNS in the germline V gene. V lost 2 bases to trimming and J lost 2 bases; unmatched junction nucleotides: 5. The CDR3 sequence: CASSERGGENYGYTF. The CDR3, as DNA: TGTGCCAGCAGTGAACGAGGGGGCGAAAACTATGGCTACACCTTC.

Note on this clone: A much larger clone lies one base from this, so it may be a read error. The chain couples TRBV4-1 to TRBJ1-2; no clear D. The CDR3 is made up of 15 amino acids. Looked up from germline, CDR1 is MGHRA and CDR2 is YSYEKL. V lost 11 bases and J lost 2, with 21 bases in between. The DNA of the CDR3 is TGCGCCCCCCGCCACGACTCCCGGGAGAACTATGGCTACACCTTC. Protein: CAPRHDSRENYGYTF.

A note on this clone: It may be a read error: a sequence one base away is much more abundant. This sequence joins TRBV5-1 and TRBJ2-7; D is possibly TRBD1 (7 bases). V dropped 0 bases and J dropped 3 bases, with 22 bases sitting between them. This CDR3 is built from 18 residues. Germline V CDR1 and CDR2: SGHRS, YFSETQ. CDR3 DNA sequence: TGCGCCAGCAGCTTGGCCGTGTCCGCGGGACAGCGGTACTACGAGCAGTACTTC. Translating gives CASSLAVSAGQRYYEQYF. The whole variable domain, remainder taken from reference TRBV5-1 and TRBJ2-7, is KAGVTQTPRYLIKTRGQQVTLSCSPISGHRSVSWYQQTPGQGLQFLFEYFSETQRNKGNFPGRFSGRQFSNSRSEMNVSTLELGDSALYLCASSLAVSAGQRYYEQYFGPGTRLTVT.

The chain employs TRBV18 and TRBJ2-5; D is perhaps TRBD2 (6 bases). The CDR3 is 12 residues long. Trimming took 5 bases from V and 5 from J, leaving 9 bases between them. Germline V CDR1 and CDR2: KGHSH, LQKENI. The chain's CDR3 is CASSRGGETQYF. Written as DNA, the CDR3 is TGTGCCAGCTCAAGAGGAGGGGAGACCCAGTACTTC.